This TCR beta chain is drawn from a study of B cell selection in AIRE deficiency. Sorting defined conventional CD4 T cells as CD4+CD127+. Points on this clone: Its matching antigen is unknown.

The method was immunoSEQ multiplex PCR; TCRdb's version includes in-frame clones alone and lacks a portion of them. The repertoire holds about 23,000 clones, 95% to 98% seen once, with more than 0.15% in the top ten. Study results and limitations: Of some 3,900 shared Treg TCRbeta sequences, about 30% were healthy-donor-only and about 9.1% patient-only. Patient Tconv and Treg cells showed healthy-like TCRBV usage, CDR3 length, diversity.

The sequence derives from a human donor with AIRE deficiency. Sequencing was carried out using conventional CD4+ T cells sorted from PBMCs.

CDR3 residues: CASSPQGGDIQYF. CDR3 sequence (DNA): TGTGCCAGCAGTCCCCAGGGGGGGGACATTCAGTACTTC. The chain links TRBV28 to TRBJ2-4; D tentatively reads TRBD1 or TRBD2 (7 bases each). This CDR3 is built from 13 residues. Germline CDR1 is MDHEN and CDR2 is SYDVKM. The V gene lost 5 bases and the J gene lost 8 bases, with 13 bases spanning the gap. Full variable domain (remainder filled in from reference TRBV28 and TRBJ2-4): DVKVTQSSRYLVKRTGEKVFLECVQDMDHENMFWYRQDPGLGLRLIYFSYDVKMKEKGDIPEGYSVSREKKERFSLILESASTNQTSMYLCASSPQGGDIQYFGAGTRLSVL.